This T cell receptor beta chain comes out of a study of cytomegalovirus exposure and HLA in healthy donors. Study-level points and caveats: What a later analysis reportedly showed was that an Asian-associated ancestry cluster had fewer N-insertions than the approximately 700-donor mean.

13 Jbeta primers and 60 Vbeta primers were used for the PCR. This table comes from immunoSEQ multiplex PCR, and its TCRdb copy is limited to in-frame clones, with some not included. The table includes about 150,000 clones, about 80% detected once. A note on this clone: Its antigen is not identified. Other nucleotide sequences in the sample specify the same CDR3.

The CDR3 has 14 amino acids. CDR1 is MGHRA and CDR2 is YSYEKL in the germline V gene. V gave up 1 base and J gave up 3 bases, with 7 bases separating them. The sample was PBMCs. The sequence was collected from a woman aged 50 to 65 in good health and CMV-seropositive. The chain uses TRBV4-1 and TRBJ1-5; D ambiguous. The CDR3 coding sequence is TGCGCCAGCAGCCAAGCGGGGAACAATCAGCCCCAGCATTTT. This translates into CASSQAGNNQPQHF.